In its sample, the clone carrying this T cell receptor beta chain was seen a few times. Its specificity is unknown. The source of the sample is a study of blood T cells in healthy people across ages. Findings of the study overall: Diversity figures derived from one million T cells were judged to underestimate the true value.

A second PCR, run for roughly 7 to 11 cycles, used a sample-barcoded 5' primer plus a J-beta primer mix. TCRdb re-derived calls from the 5' RACE reads in MiXCR, one entry per CDR3 protein. The sample has fewer than 1,200,000 distinct CDR3 sequences; around 25% are singletons. Germline V lookup: CDR1 SEHNR, CDR2 FQNEAQ (reference sequence). Trimming removed 5 bases from V and 6 bases from J; junction bases left unmatched: 3. CDR3 length: 13 residues. The data were also submitted as part of a second study, on T cells of mothers and their children.

The V call is TRBV7-9, the J call TRBJ2-7; TRBD2 agrees at 11 bases. The sequence was obtained from a girl aged 2 to 10 in good health. Source material: blood. The CDR3 DNA reads as TGTGCCAGCAGCGGGACTAGCGGCCTCGAGCAGTACTTC. As protein: CASSGTSGLEQYF.